A single T cell receptor beta chain is shown here with its context. Its antigen is still unknown. V lost 6 bases and J lost 1; bases outside the gene matches: 8. Germline CDR1 SNHLY, CDR2 FYNNEI. The CDR3 totals 16 residues. TCRbeta library construction was performed incorporating unique molecular identifiers. From the PCR reads, TCRdb called clonotypes with MiXCR, one entry per CDR3 protein. The sample contains just over 950,000 distinct CDR3 sequences, 25% to 30% of which appear only once. The data belong to a study of T-cell reconstitution after alpha-beta-depleted transplantation in children. Study-wide results and caveats: Recipient T cells and thymic progenitors that survived gave rise to the high TCRbeta diversity observed at day 60 in some patients. By about two months after transplant, alpha-beta T cells reportedly arose from several hundred graft clones that had expanded. Hyperexpanded clones declined; after one year, newly produced T cells mostly supplied diversity.

The specimen was PBMCs, mostly from graft donor cells, collected 360 days after TCRalphabeta/CD19-depleted stem cell transplant. This clonotype originated in a boy under two years old who had a stem cell transplant for SCID, so the T cells may come from the graft donor. The J gene is TRBJ2-4, the V gene TRBV2; TRBD1 agrees at 8 bases. This chain's CDR3 is CASRQRTGQAKNIQYF. The CDR3, as DNA: TGTGCCAGCAGACAAAGGACAGGGCAGGCCAAAAACATTCAGTACTTC.